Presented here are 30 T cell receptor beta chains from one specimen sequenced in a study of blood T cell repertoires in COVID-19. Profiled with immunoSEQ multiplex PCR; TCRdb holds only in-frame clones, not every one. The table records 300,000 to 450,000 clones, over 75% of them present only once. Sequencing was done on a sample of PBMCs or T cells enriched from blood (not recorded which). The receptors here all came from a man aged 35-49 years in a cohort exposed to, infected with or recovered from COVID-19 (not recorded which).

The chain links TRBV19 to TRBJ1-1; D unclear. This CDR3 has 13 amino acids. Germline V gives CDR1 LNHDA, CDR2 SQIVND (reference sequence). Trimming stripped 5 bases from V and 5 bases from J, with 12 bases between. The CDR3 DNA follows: TGTGCCAGTAGTCCTTGGAGGTGGACTGAAGCTTTCTTT. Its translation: CASSPWRWTEAFF.

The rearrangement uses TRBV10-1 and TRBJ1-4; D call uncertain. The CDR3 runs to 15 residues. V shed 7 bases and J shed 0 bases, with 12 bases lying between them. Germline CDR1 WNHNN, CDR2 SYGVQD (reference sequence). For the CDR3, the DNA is TGCGCCAGCAACCCCGACTATGCAACTAATGAAAAACTGTTTTTT. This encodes CASNPDYATNEKLFF.

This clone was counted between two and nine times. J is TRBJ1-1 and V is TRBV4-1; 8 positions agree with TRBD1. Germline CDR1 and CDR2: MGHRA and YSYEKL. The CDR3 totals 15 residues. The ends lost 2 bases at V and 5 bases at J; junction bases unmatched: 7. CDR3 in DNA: TGCGCCAGCAGCCAAAGCAGGGGGCTAGAGACTGAAGCTTTCTTT. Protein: CASSQSRGLETEAFF.

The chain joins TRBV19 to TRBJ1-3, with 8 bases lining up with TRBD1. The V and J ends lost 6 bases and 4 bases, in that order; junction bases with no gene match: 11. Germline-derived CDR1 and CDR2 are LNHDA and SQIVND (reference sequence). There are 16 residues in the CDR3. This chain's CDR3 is CASSGGQVISGNTIYF. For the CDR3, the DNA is TGTGCCAGTAGCGGGGGACAGGTAATCTCCGGAAACACCATATATTTT. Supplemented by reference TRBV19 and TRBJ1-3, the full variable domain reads DGGITQSPKYLFRKEGQNVTLSCEQNLNHDAMYWYRQDPGQGLRLIYYSQIVNDFQKGDIAEGYSVSREKKESFPLTVTSAQKNPTAFYLCASSGGQVISGNTIYFGEGSWLTVV.

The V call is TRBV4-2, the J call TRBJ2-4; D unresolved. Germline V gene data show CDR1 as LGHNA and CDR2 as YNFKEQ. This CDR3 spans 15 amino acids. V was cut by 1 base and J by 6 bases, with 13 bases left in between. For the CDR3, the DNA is TGTGCCAGCAGCCAAGTCGAGCTAGTTCGAAACATTCAGTACTTC. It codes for CASSQVELVRNIQYF.

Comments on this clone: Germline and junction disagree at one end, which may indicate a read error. CDR3 nucleotide sequence: TGTGCCACCATACCGGGACAGACCTACATTGAGCAGTTCTTC. Translating gives CATIPGQTYIEQFF. The genes are TRBV10-3 and TRBJ2-1, with 7 bases aligning to TRBD1. CDR3 length: 14 amino acids. The germline gives CDR1 ENHRY, CDR2 SYGVKD.

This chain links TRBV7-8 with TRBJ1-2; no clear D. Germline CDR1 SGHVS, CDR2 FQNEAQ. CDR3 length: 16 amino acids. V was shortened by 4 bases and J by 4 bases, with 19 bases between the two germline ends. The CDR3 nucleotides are TGTGCCAGCAGCTACGCCGGCCGCACTACCACCTATGGCTACACCTTC. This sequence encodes CASSYAGRTTTYGYTF.

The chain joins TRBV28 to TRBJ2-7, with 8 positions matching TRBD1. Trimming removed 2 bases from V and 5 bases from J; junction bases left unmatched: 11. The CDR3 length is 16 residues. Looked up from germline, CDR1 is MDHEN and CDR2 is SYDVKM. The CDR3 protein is CASSLALFRTGNEQYF. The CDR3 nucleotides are TGTGCCAGCAGTTTAGCGTTGTTTCGGACAGGGAACGAGCAGTACTTC.

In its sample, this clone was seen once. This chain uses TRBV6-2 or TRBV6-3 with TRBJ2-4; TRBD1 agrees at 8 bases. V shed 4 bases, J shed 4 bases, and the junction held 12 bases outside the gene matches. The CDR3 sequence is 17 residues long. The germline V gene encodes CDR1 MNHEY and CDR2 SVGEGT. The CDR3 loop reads CASSSTRTGIQKNIQYF. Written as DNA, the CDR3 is TGTGCCAGCAGTTCAACGAGGACAGGGATTCAAAAAAACATTCAGTACTTC.

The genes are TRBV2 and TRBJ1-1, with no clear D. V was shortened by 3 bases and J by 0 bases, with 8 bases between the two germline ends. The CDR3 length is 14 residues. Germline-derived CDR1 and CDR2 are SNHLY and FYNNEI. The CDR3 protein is CASSEQIMNTEAFF. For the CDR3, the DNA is TGTGCCAGCAGTGAGCAGATCATGAACACTGAAGCTTTCTTT.

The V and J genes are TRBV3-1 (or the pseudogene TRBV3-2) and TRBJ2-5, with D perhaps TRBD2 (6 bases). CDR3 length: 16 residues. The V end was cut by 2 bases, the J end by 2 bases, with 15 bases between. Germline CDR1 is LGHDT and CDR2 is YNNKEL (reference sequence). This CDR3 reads CASSQNLAEIQETQYF. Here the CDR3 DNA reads TGTGCCAGCAGCCAAAATTTAGCGGAGATACAAGAGACCCAGTACTTC.

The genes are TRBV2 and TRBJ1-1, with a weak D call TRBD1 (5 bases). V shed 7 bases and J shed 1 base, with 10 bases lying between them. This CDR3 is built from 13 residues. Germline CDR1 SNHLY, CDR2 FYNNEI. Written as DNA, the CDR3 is TGTGCCAGCATGGCCAGGGAGAACACTGAAGCTTTCTTT. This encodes CASMARENTEAFF.

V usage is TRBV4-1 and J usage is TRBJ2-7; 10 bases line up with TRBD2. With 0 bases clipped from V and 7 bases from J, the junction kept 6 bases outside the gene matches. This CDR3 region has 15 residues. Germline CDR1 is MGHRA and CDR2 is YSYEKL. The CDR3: CASSQELAGGREQYF. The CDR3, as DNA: TGCGCCAGCAGCCAAGAATTAGCGGGAGGCAGAGAGCAGTACTTC.

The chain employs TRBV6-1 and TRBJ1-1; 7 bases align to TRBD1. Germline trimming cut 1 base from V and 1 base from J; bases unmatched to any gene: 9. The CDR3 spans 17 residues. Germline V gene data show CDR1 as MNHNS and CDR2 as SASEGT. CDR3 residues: CASSEVPKGGWNTEAFF. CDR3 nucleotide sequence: TGTGCCAGCAGTGAAGTCCCCAAAGGGGGCTGGAACACTGAAGCTTTCTTT.

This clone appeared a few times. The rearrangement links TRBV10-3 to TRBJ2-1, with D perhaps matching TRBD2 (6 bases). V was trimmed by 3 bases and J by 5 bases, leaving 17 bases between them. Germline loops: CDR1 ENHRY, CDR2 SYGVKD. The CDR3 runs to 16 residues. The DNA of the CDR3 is TGTGCCATCAGTGATAAGACTAGAGGGGTCAACAATGAGCAGTTCTTC. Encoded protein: CAISDKTRGVNNEQFF.

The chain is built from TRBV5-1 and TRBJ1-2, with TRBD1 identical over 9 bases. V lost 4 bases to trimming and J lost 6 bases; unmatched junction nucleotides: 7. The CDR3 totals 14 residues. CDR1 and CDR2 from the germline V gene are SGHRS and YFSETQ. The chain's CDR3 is CASSSRDREHGYTF. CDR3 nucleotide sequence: TGCGCCAGCAGCAGCCGGGACAGGGAGCATGGCTACACCTTC.

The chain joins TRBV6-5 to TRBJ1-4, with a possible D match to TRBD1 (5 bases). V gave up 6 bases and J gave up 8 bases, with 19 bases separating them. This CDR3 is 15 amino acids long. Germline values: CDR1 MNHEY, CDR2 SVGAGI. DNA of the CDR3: TGTGCCAGCAGGTCCAGGGTCTCATCCTCGGAAAAACTGTTTTTT. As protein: CASRSRVSSSEKLFF.

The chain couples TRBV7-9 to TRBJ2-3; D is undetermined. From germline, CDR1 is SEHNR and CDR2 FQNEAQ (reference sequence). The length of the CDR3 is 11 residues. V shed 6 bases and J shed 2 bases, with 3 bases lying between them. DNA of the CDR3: TGTGCCAGCAGTCTCACAGATACGCAGTATTTT. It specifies CASSLTDTQYF.

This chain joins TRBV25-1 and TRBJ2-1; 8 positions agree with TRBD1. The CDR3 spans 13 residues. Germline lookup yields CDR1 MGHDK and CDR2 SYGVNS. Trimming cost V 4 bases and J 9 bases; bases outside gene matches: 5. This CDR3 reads CASSGQGAGEQFF. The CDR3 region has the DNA TGTGCCAGCAGTGGCCAGGGGGCTGGTGAGCAGTTCTTC.

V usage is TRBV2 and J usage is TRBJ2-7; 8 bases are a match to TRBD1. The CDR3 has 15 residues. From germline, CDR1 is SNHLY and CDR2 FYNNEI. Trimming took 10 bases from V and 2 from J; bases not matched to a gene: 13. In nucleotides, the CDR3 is TGTGCCAAGAGGCGACAGGGGACGTCGACCTACGAGCAGTACTTC. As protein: CAKRRQGTSTYEQYF.

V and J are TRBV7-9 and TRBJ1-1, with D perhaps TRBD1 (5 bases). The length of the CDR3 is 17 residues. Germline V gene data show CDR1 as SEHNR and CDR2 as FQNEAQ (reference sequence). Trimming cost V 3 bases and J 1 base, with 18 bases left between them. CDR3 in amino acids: CASSFPPYQGSNTEAFF. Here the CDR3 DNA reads TGTGCCAGCAGCTTCCCCCCCTATCAGGGATCGAACACTGAAGCTTTCTTT. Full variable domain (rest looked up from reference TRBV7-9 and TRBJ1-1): DTGVSQNPRHKITKRGQNVTFRCDPISEHNRLYWYRQTLGQGPEFLTYFQNEAQLEKSRLLSDRFSAERPKGSFSTLEIQRTEQGDSAMYLCASSFPPYQGSNTEAFFGQGTRLTVV.

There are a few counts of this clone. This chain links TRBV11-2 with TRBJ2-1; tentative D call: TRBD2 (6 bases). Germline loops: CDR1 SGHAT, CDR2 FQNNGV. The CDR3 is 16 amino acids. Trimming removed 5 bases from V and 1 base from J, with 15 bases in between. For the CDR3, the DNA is TGTGCCAGCAGCCCCGCGGGGCTAGCGTCCTACAATGAGCAGTTCTTC. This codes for CASSPAGLASYNEQFF.

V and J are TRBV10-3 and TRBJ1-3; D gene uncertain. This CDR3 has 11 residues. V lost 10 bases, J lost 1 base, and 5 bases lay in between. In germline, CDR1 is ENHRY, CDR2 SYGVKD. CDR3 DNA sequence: TGTGCCACCGGGTCTGGAAACACCATATATTTT. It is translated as CATGSGNTIYF.

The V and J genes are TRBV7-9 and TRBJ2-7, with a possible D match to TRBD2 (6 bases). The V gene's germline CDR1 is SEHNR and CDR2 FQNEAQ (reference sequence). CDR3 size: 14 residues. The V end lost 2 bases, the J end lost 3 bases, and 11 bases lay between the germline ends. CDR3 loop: CASSLPGEVYEQYF. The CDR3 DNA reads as TGTGCCAGCAGCTTACCGGGAGAGGTCTACGAGCAGTACTTC.

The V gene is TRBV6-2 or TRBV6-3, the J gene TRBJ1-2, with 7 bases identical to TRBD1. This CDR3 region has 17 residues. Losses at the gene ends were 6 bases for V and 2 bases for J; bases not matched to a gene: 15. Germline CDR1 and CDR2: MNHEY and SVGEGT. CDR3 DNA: TGTGCCAGCAGCCCTATGGGACAGCAAACCCGCAACTATGGCTACACCTTC. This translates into CASSPMGQQTRNYGYTF.

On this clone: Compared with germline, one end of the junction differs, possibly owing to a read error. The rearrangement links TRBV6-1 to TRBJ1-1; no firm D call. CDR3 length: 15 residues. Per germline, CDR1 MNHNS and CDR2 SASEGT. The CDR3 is CASSQAGGIATEAFF. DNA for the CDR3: TGTGCCAGCAGTCAAGCCGGCGGGATCGCCACTGAAGCTTTCTTT.

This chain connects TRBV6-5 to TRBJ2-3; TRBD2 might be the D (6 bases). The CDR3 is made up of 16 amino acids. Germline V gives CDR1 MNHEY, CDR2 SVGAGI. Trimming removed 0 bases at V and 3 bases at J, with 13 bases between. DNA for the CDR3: TGTGCCAGCAGTTACTCCCCCGCGCGGGAAACAGATACGCAGTATTTT. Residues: CASSYSPARETDTQYF.

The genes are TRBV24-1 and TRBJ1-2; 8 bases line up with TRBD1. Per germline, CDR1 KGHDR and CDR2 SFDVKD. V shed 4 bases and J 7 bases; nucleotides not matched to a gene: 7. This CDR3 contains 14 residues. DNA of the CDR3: TGTGCCACCAGTGAGACAGGGGCCGGTGGTGGCTACACCTTC. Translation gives CATSETGAGGGYTF.

The CDR3 sequence: CASSEAGSGNTIYF. In DNA, the CDR3 is TGTGCCAGCTCAGAAGCGGGGTCCGGAAACACCATATATTTT. The gene calls are TRBV18 and TRBJ1-3; D gene uncertain. The CDR3 is 14 amino acids. Germline V CDR1 and CDR2: KGHSH, LQKENI. Trimming removed 5 bases from V and 4 bases from J, with 12 bases in between.

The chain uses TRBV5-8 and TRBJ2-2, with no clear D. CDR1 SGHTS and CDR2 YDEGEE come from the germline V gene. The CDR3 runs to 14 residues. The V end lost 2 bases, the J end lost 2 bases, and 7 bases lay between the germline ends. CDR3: CASSFRRNTGELFF. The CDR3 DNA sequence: TGTGCCAGCAGCTTCCGCAGAAACACCGGGGAGCTGTTTTTT.